This TCR beta chain was captured in a study of blood T cell repertoires in COVID-19. This CDR3 is built from 15 residues. Germline V CDR1 and CDR2: LNHDA, SQIVND (reference sequence). V was clipped by 4 bases and J by 5 bases, with 18 bases between them. Sequencing was performed with immunoSEQ multiplex PCR; in TCRdb, only in-frame clones are kept and a portion is missing. Among about 64,000 clones listed, 80% to 90% were seen once. The chain employs TRBV19 and TRBJ2-7, with D uncertain. The source of this sequence is a man aged 40-55 years with acute or convalescent COVID-19. The sequenced material came from peripheral blood. In DNA, the CDR3 is TGTGCCAGTAGTAGGTTATCCCCGAACATCCACGAGCAGTACTTC. The encoded protein is CASSRLSPNIHEQYF.